These 10 T cell receptor beta chains were sequenced from one sample in a study of T and B cells in COVID-19 patients. Blood genomic DNA input for TRB amplification was roughly 250-500 ng. BIOMED2 TRB-A/B primer pools were used in multiplex TRB PCR. TCRdb reanalysed the multiplex PCR reads using MiXCR and keeps one entry per CDR3 protein. Counted here are 13,000 to 15,000 distinct CDR3 sequences, roughly 30% occurring once; the ten biggest clones make up under 7.5%. Sequenced: blood. These receptors all come from a human donor who had recovered from COVID-19.

This clonotype occurred many times. The chain joins TRBV6-5 to TRBJ2-5, with 7 nucleotides matching TRBD2. The CDR3 loop spans 14 amino acids. Germline V gene sequence: CDR1 MNHEY, CDR2 SVGAGI. Unmatched junction bases numbered 4, after V lost 3 bases and J lost 3 bases. CDR3 in amino acids: CASSYSGREETQYF. The CDR3 region has the DNA TGTGCCAGCAGTTATTCGGGGAGGGAAGAGACCCAGTACTTC.

The chain uses TRBV19 and TRBJ2-5; possibly TRBD2 for D (5 bases). The V gene's germline CDR1 is LNHDA and CDR2 SQIVND (reference sequence). Between the trimmed V and J ends, which lost 6 bases and 4 bases, there was a span of 15 bases. This CDR3 contains 14 residues. In DNA form, the CDR3 reads TGTGCCAGTAGCCGACGCGGAGGAGGAGAGACCCAGTACTTC. It is translated as CASSRRGGGETQYF.

This clonotype is labeled medium-sized. The chain is built from TRBV6-1 and TRBJ2-7, with a weak D call TRBD1 (5 bases). Trimming removed 1 base at V and 2 bases at J, with 12 bases between. CDR3 length equals 15 residues. The germline V gene has CDR1 MNHNS and CDR2 SASEGT. CDR3 sequence: CASSEGGDRAYEQYF. The CDR3 DNA follows: TGTGCCAGCAGTGAAGGGGGTGACAGAGCCTACGAGCAGTACTTC.

In its sample, this clonotype was seen many times. The chain carries TRBV5-4 and TRBJ2-4, with no clear D. The CDR3 is made up of 15 amino acids. The ends were cut back, 3 bases at V and 6 bases at J, with 16 bases in the middle. In germline, CDR1 is SGHNT, CDR2 YYREEE (reference sequence). DNA for the CDR3: TGTGCCAGCAGCTCGCCGGACGCGTTAAGAAACATTCAGTACTTC. Protein product: CASSSPDALRNIQYF.

This clonotype was recorded many times. The chain uses TRBV10-3 and TRBJ2-7; possible D gene TRBD2, 6 bases. CDR3 length equals 15 residues. Germline V CDR1 and CDR2: ENHRY, SYGVKD. Trimming stripped 0 bases from V and 10 bases from J, with 19 bases between. The CDR3 nucleotides read TGTGCCATCAGTGAGTCTTCGGGTCTAGCGTTAGAACAGTACTTC. It is translated as CAISESSGLALEQYF.

Many counts were recorded for this clonotype. The chain employs TRBV5-6 and TRBJ1-2; maybe TRBD1 (6 bases). V was clipped by 2 bases and J by 4 bases, with 9 bases between them. The CDR3 consists of 13 residues. CDR1 is SGHDT and CDR2 is YYEEEE in the germline V gene. CDR3 in amino acids: CASSFRGGYGYTF. CDR3 sequence (DNA): TGTGCCAGCAGCTTCAGAGGGGGCTATGGCTACACCTTC.

The chain couples TRBV24-1 to TRBJ2-1; D call uncertain. CDR3 length equals 15 residues. Deletions cut 5 bases from V and 1 base from J, with 11 bases between. The germline gives CDR1 KGHDR, CDR2 SFDVKD. CDR3 residues: CATSGSDGSYNEQFF. CDR3 in DNA: TGTGCCACCAGTGGTTCGGACGGTTCCTACAATGAGCAGTTCTTC.

V usage is TRBV2 and J usage is TRBJ2-3; no clear D. The CDR3 length is 17 residues. Germline loops: CDR1 SNHLY, CDR2 FYNNEI. V lost 4 bases, J lost 0 bases, and 17 bases lay in between. The CDR3 DNA sequence: TGTGCCAGCAGTGTGGTTAGGAACTGGCTTAGCACAGATACGCAGTATTTT. This codes for CASSVVRNWLSTDTQYF.

This clonotype was seen ten or more times. The chain carries TRBV5-4 and TRBJ2-1; TRBD2 agrees at 8 bases. Germline V CDR1 and CDR2: SGHNT, YYREEE (reference sequence). This CDR3 region has 16 residues. V lost 1 base to trimming and J lost 2 bases; unmatched junction nucleotides: 5. The CDR3 nucleotides read TGTGCCAGCAGCTTGAGTGCGGGAGGCCCCTACAATGAGCAGTTCTTC. It codes for CASSLSAGGPYNEQFF.

Within the sample, this clonotype is medium-sized. The V call is TRBV30, the J call TRBJ2-1; 8 positions agree with TRBD1. The CDR3 runs to 16 residues. Looked up from germline, CDR1 is GTSNPN and CDR2 is SVGIG (reference sequence). V lost 4 bases and J lost 2; bases outside the gene matches: 10. For the CDR3, the DNA is TGTGCCTGGACTACGGCAGGGGGCAGGGCCTACAATGAGCAGTTCTTC. The encoded protein is CAWTTAGGRAYNEQFF.